The 7 T cell receptor beta chains listed next were all sequenced from one sample in a study of CD8+CD57+ T cells in acquired aplastic anemia. For CDR3 and TCR beta VDJ profiling, genomic DNA was the template used. TCRdb used MiXCR to reprocess the reads, holding one entry per CDR3 protein. Of approximately 190,000 distinct CDR3 sequences in the sample, 40% to 55% were seen once. Before being chosen for sequencing, patients had shown CD8+CD57+ cell expansion by flow cytometry. The sequencing input was sorted CD4+, CD8+, or CD8+CD57+ T cells (not recorded which) from PBMCs. The receptors were sampled from a human donor with aplastic anemia.

The genes are TRBV12-3 or TRBV12-4 and TRBJ1-2; D may be TRBD1 (5 bases). CDR3 length: 14 residues. Deletions cut 5 bases from V and 4 bases from J, with 14 bases between. The CDR3 nucleotides are TGTGCCAGCAGTCCCCTCGGGGGTATCTATGGCTACACCTTC. It codes for CASSPLGGIYGYTF.

The CDR3 loop reads CASSPRRGEQFF. The CDR3 region has the DNA TGTGCCAGCAGCCCCCGGCGAGGGGAGCAGTTCTTC. The chain employs TRBV7-6 and TRBJ2-1; D perhaps matches TRBD2 (5 bases). Germline V CDR1 and CDR2: SGHVS, FNYEAQ. V dropped 5 bases and J dropped 10 bases, with 12 bases sitting between them. The CDR3 loop spans 12 amino acids.

This clonotype is medium-sized (0.01 to 0.1%). The chain links TRBV4-1 to TRBJ1-1; perhaps TRBD1 as D (5 bases). The CDR3 length is 16 residues. Trimming stripped 0 bases from V and 1 base from J, with 12 bases between. The germline gives CDR1 MGHRA, CDR2 YSYEKL. In DNA, the CDR3 is TGCGCCAGCAGCCAAGAACAGACAGATGCGAACACTGAAGCTTTCTTT. Protein product: CASSQEQTDANTEAFF.

This rearrangement joins TRBV12-3 or TRBV12-4 to TRBJ1-5, with D maybe TRBD1 (6 bases). This CDR3 has 14 residues. V was cut by 5 bases and J by 2 bases, with 10 bases left in between. The CDR3 protein is CASSTGNGNQPQHF. The CDR3 DNA sequence: TGTGCCAGCAGTACAGGGAATGGCAATCAGCCCCAGCATTTT.

This chain joins TRBV6-2 or TRBV6-3 and TRBJ2-1, with TRBD2 matching over 7 bases. The ends lost 2 bases at V and 7 bases at J; junction bases unmatched: 2. Germline V lookup: CDR1 MNHEY, CDR2 SVGEGT. The CDR3 is 13 amino acids. CDR3 sequence (DNA): TGTGCCAGCAGTTACAGCGGGATGAATGAGCAGTTCTTC. Protein sequence: CASSYSGMNEQFF.

The chain combines TRBV20-1 with TRBJ2-5, with D tentatively TRBD1 (6 bases). The ends were cut back, 5 bases at V and 7 bases at J, with 11 bases in the middle. The CDR3 is 11 residues long. Per germline, CDR1 DFQATT and CDR2 SNEGSKA (reference sequence). CDR3 nucleotides: TGCAGTGCTGGACAGACAGGGACCCAGTACTTC. Amino acid sequence: CSAGQTGTQYF.

This clonotype was found many times. V is TRBV6-5 and J is TRBJ1-2, with TRBD1 identical over 8 bases. The CDR3 extends over 16 amino acids. The V gene's germline CDR1 is MNHEY and CDR2 SVGAGI. V lost 4 bases, J lost 1 base, and 8 bases stayed unmatched. In nucleotides, the CDR3 is TGTGCCAGCAGTTTGGGGACAGGCCAGGGTAACTATGGCTACACCTTC. It specifies CASSLGTGQGNYGYTF.